This T cell receptor beta chain is from a study of CD8 T cells in ankylosing spondylitis. Overall study results and limits: Roughly 8 highly homologous variants formed a TCR beta motif that appeared characteristic of ankylosing spondylitis blood.

MiXCR, applied by TCRdb to the 5' RACE reads, yields one record per CDR3 protein. This table has fewer than 500,000 distinct CDR3 sequences, more than 25% appearing once. In this sample, this clonotype turned up many times. Its antigen is currently unknown. The CDR3 has 16 residues. The germline V gene has CDR1 SGHRS and CDR2 YFSETQ. Trimming removed 1 base from V and 0 bases from J, with 14 bases in between. The sequenced sample consisted of blood, either unsorted or a sorted T cell fraction (not recorded which). The origin of this receptor is a male donor with ankylosing spondylitis. V usage is TRBV5-1 and J usage is TRBJ2-7; the D is unclear. CDR3: CASSLNDPRLSYEQYF. DNA of the CDR3: TGCGCCAGCAGCTTGAATGATCCCAGACTCTCCTACGAGCAGTACTTC.